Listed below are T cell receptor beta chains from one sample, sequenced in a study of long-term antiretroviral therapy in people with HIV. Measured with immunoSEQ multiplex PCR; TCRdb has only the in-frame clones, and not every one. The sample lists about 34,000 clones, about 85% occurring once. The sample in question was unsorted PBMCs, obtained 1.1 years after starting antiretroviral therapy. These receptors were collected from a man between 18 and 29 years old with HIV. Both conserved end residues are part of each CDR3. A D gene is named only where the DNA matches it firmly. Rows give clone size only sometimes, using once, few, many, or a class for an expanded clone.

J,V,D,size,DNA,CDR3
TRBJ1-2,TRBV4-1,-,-,TGCGCCAGCACCGGACTGAACAACTATGGCTACACCTTC,CASTGLNNYGYTF
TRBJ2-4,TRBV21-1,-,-,TGTGCCAGCAGCAAAGCTGGACTCCGGGACTTC,CASSKAGLRDF
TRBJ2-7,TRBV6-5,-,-,TGTGCCAGCAGTTACTCGAGTGTGGGATCCTACGAGCAGTACTTC,CASSYSSVGSYEQYF
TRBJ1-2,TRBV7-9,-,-,TGTGCCAGCAGCTTAGGGGGGGGGCGTCCTCCCTGGGGCTACACCTTC,CASSLGGGRPPWGYTF
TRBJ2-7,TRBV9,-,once,TGTGCCAGCAGCGTAGAATCTAGCCCCCGCGAGCAGTACTTC,CASSVESSPREQYF
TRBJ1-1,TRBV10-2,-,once,TGCGCCAGCAGTGAGTCCAGTCTGAACACTGAAGCTTTCTTT,CASSESSLNTEAFF
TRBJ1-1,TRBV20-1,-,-,TGCAGTGCTAGAGATGCGGGGTTAGCTTTCTTT,CSARDAGLAFF
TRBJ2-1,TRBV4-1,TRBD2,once,TGCGCCAGCAGCCCTTTTAGCGGGATAGCGGACAATGAGCAGTTCTTC,CASSPFSGIADNEQFF
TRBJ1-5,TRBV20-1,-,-,TGCAGTGCTGGGGATCAGCCCCAGCATTTT,CSAGDQPQHF
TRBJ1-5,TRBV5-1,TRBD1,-,TGCGCCAGCAGCTTGGCGACAGGGCCTAGCAATCAGCCCCAGCATTTT,CASSLATGPSNQPQHF
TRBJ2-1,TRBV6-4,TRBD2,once,TGTGCCAGCAGTGAAGAGGCGGGAGGGCCAGGCAATGAGCAGTTCTTC,CASSEEAGGPGNEQFF
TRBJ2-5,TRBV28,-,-,TGTGCCAGCAACGTCGGGAGTTGGGAGACCCAGTACTTC,CASNVGSWETQYF
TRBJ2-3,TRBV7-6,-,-,TGTGCCAGCAGCCACATGGGCCTATCAGATACGCAGTATTTT,CASSHMGLSDTQYF
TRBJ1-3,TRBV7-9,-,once,TGTGCCAGCAGCTTTCGTTCAGGGCCCCTCGGTGATGGAAACACCATATATTTT,CASSFRSGPLGDGNTIYF
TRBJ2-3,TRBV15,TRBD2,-,TGTGCCACCAGCAGAGGGACTAGCGGAACCACAGATACGCAGTATTTT,CATSRGTSGTTDTQYF
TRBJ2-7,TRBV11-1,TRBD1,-,TGTGCCAGCAGCTTAGCGCGGACAGGGCGCTCCTACGAGCAGTACTTC,CASSLARTGRSYEQYF
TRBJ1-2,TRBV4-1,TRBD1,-,TGCGCCAGCAGCCGAGTAGGACAGGGGTATAACTATGGCTACACCTTC,CASSRVGQGYNYGYTF
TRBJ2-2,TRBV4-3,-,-,TGCGCCAGCAGCCAAGGCGGGGAGCTGTTTTTT,CASSQGGELFF
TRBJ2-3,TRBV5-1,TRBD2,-,TGCGCCAGCAGCTTCCTAGCGGGAGCCACAGATACGCAGTATTTT,CASSFLAGATDTQYF
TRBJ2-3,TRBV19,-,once,TGTGCCAGTATGGGCGATACGCAGTATTTT,CASMGDTQYF
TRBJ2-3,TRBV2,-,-,TGTGCCAGCAAGTCCGGCGGGGATACGCAGTATTTT,CASKSGGDTQYF
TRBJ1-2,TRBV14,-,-,TGTGCCAGCAGCCAAGGACAGCCCTATGGCTACACCTTC,CASSQGQPYGYTF
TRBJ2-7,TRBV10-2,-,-,TGCGCCAGCAGTGACTTCCTAAGGGGATCCTACGAGCAGTACTTC,CASSDFLRGSYEQYF
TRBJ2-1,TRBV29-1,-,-,TGCAGCGTTGAAGTAAATGAGCAGTTCTTC,CSVEVNEQFF
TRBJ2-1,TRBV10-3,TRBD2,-,TGTGCCATCAGTGAACCCGGGACTAGCTCCGGTGAGCAGTTCTTC,CAISEPGTSSGEQFF
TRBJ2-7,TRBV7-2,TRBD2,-,TGTGCCAGCAGCTACCGGACTAGTGGTCCTTACGAGCAGTACTTC,CASSYRTSGPYEQYF
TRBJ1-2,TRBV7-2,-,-,TGTGCCAGCAGCCAGGGGTCGGGGTGGGCCATCGATGGCTACACCTTC,CASSQGSGWAIDGYTF
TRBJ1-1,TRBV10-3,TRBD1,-,TGTGCCATCAGTGAGACAGGGACAGCGGGGACTGAAGCTTTCTTT,CAISETGTAGTEAFF
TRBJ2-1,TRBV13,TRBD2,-,TGTGCCAGCAGCCCGGCGGGGGTAGTTGCGTTCTTC,CASSPAGVVAFF
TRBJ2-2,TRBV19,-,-,TGTGCCAGTCAATCAAATCCGGGGGGCAACGGGGAGCTGTTTTTT,CASQSNPGGNGELFF
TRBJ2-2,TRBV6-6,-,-,TGTGCCACCCTACTCGCCGGGGAGCTGTTTTTT,CATLLAGELFF